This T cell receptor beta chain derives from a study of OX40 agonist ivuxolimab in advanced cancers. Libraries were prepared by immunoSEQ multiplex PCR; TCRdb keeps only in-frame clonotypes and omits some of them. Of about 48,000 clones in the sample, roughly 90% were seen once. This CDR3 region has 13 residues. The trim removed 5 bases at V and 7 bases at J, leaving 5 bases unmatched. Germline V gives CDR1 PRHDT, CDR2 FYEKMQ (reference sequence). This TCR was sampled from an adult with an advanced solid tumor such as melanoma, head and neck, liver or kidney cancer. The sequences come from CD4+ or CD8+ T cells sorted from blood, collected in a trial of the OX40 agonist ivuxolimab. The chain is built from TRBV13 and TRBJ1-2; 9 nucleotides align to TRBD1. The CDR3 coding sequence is TGTGCCAGCAGCGCCGGGACAGGGCCTGGCTACACCTTC. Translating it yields CASSAGTGPGYTF.